One and the same sample provided the 30 T cell receptor beta chains below, sequenced in a study of tumor and adjacent non-tumor tissue in lung cancer. This sample's RNA came from whole unsorted tissue. The library came from three nested PCR rounds adapted from ARM-PCR protocols. Each CDR3 protein gets one entry after TCRdb re-called the multiplex PCR reads with MiXCR. The data hold 65,000 to 95,000 distinct CDR3 sequences, with roughly 70% observed a single time. The sequenced sample consisted of lung tumor tissue. These receptors were taken from a woman between 65 and 79 years old with non-small cell lung cancer.

This clonotype appeared a few times. It may be a read error: a sequence one base away is much more abundant. V and J are TRBV10-3 and TRBJ2-7, with D perhaps TRBD1 (6 bases). The CDR3 has 13 amino acids. Germline V gene data show CDR1 as ENHRY and CDR2 as SYGVKD. CDR3 in amino acids: CAINTGTSYEQCF. The CDR3 nucleotides are TGTGCCATCAATACCGGGACATCATACGAGCAGTGCTTC.

Remarks on this clonotype: This may come from a read error, since a much larger clone is one base off. J is TRBJ1-2 and V is TRBV24-1; 7 bases line up with TRBD1. The CDR3 runs 16 residues. The germline V gene encodes CDR1 KGHDR and CDR2 SFDVKD. The CDR3 spells CATGESRGQQYVGYTF. Here the CDR3 DNA reads TGTGCCACCGGTGAGTCTCGGGGACAGCAGTATGTTGGCTACACCTTC.

This chain connects TRBV20-1 to TRBJ1-4, with unresolved D. Germline CDR1 reads DFQATT; CDR2 reads SNEGSKA (reference sequence). This CDR3 comprises 15 residues. V was cut by 2 bases and J by 0 bases, with 10 bases left in between. This CDR3 is CSARSPLATNEKLFF. The DNA of the CDR3 is TGCAGTGCTAGATCCCCCCTAGCAACTAATGAAAAACTGTTTTTT.

About this clonotype: The conserved phenylalanine or tryptophan normally closing the CDR3 is absent here, so this likely arose from a read error. V is TRBV12-3 or TRBV12-4 and J is TRBJ1-2; TRBD1 is a possible D gene (6 bases). This CDR3 spans 14 amino acids. V gave up 6 bases and J gave up 0 bases, with 11 bases separating them. This CDR3 reads CASSPRGANYGYTS. The CDR3 DNA is TGTGCCAGCAGCCCCAGGGGCGCTAACTATGGCTACACCTCT.

Points on this clonotype: The junction and the germline gene differ at one end; a read error may be behind it. This chain connects TRBV6-5 to TRBJ2-1; 13 nucleotides agree with TRBD2. The CDR3 loop spans 16 amino acids. Germline CDR1 and CDR2: MNHEY and SVGAGI. In DNA form, the CDR3 reads TGTGCCAGCAGTAGGGGGACTAGCGGGACAGGGAATGAGCAGCTCTTC. It translates to CASSRGTSGTGNEQLF.

The CDR3 region is CATRGAWDTSIGTDTQYF. In DNA, the CDR3 is TGTGCCACCAGAGGGGCCTGGGACACTAGTATTGGCACAGATACGCAGTATTTT. This chain links TRBV24-1 with TRBJ2-3; TRBD1 might be the D (6 bases). This CDR3 is built from 18 residues. Germline V gene lookup returns CDR1 KGHDR and CDR2 SFDVKD. V lost 7 bases, J lost 1 base, and 23 bases lay in between.

The chain is built from TRBV20-1 and TRBJ2-1, with D perhaps matching TRBD2 (5 bases). The V end lost 1 base, the J end lost 15 bases, and 13 bases lay between the germline ends. CDR1 DFQATT and CDR2 SNEGSKA come from the germline V gene (reference sequence). CDR3 size: 11 residues. DNA of the CDR3: TGCAGTGCTAGAGTTAGCGACCACCCGTTCTTC. This codes for CSARVSDHPFF.

To note about this clonotype: The CDR3 ends on some other residue instead of the conserved phenylalanine or tryptophan, so this is likely a read error. The DNA is left out, because the CDR3 cannot be placed on it with certainty; the CDR3 is given as TCRdb lists it. The CDR3 sequence is CASSLLGAYQREQLV. The chain employs TRBV28 and TRBJ2-1; the table gives TRBD1 as D, unverified against the DNA. Per germline, CDR1 MDHEN and CDR2 SYDVKM. The CDR3 is made up of 15 amino acids, end residues included.

This clonotype counts as medium-sized. The chain recombines TRBV29-1 with TRBJ1-5, with D possibly being TRBD1 (5 bases). Per germline, CDR1 SQVTM and CDR2 ANQGSEA. The CDR3 is 13 residues long. The V end was cut by 1 base, the J end by 6 bases, with 10 bases between. DNA for the CDR3: TGCAGCGTTGAAGGGGGTCAGGGTCAGCCCCAGCATTTT. Translation gives CSVEGGQGQPQHF.

To note about this clonotype: The conserved final phenylalanine or tryptophan is absent from the CDR3, which likely points to a read error. The CDR3 region has the DNA TGTGCCAGCAGTAGGGGAGTCTTTGGAGACGCCATATATTCT. This encodes CASSRGVFGDAIYS. The V call is TRBV6-2 or TRBV6-3, the J call TRBJ1-3, with D possibly being TRBD1 (5 bases). V lost 5 bases, J lost 11 bases, and 19 bases lay in between. The germline CDR1 and CDR2 sequences are MNHEY and SVGEGT. The CDR3 sequence is 14 residues long.

As to this clonotype: Given a much more abundant clone one base away, this may be a read error. This chain joins TRBV28 and TRBJ2-7, with 9 bases that match TRBD1. In germline, CDR1 is MDHEN, CDR2 SYDVKM. The ends lost 6 bases at V and 5 bases at J; junction bases unmatched: 8. This CDR3 has 14 amino acids. CDR3 amino acids: CASRTGTGLHEQYF. In DNA form, the CDR3 reads TGTGCCAGCAGGACCGGGACAGGGTTGCACGAGCAGTACTTC.

This clonotype was observed a few times. This may come from a read error, since a much larger clone is one base off. J is TRBJ2-1 and V is TRBV28; possibly TRBD1 for D (6 bases). The CDR3 sequence is 13 residues long. Germline CDR1 is MDHEN and CDR2 is SYDVKM. CDR3 nucleotides: TGTGCCAGCAGTTTTTACAGGGACAATGGGCAGTTCTTC. As protein: CASSFYRDNGQFF.

This clonotype was seen ten or more times. The V and J genes are TRBV4-2 and TRBJ2-1; 8 bases line up with TRBD2. Trimming at V came to 2 bases and at J to 2 bases, leaving 5 bases not matched to a gene. The CDR3 length is 16 residues. CDR1 LGHNA and CDR2 YNFKEQ come from the germline V gene. The CDR3 loop is CASSQNGGRTYNEQFF. DNA of the CDR3: TGTGCCAGCAGCCAAAATGGCGGGAGGACCTACAATGAGCAGTTCTTC.

Details on this clonotype: One end of the junction is discordant with germline, which a read error may explain. V usage is TRBV11-3 and J usage is TRBJ2-1, with 11 nucleotides matching TRBD2. Germline V gene sequence: CDR1 SGHNT, CDR2 YENEEA. There are 17 residues in the CDR3. This chain's CDR3 is CASSPWTSGLPYNVQFF. CDR3 DNA: TGTGCCAGCAGCCCGTGGACTAGCGGGCTCCCCTACAATGTGCAGTTCTTC.

On this clonotype: At one end, the junction sequence differs from germline, possibly due to a read error. The gene calls are TRBV6-5 and TRBJ2-7, with D possibly being TRBD1 or TRBD2 (6 bases each). Germline CDR1 MNHEY, CDR2 SVGAGI. There are 15 residues in the CDR3. This chain's CDR3 is CASSYWGASRNEQYF. CDR3 sequence (DNA): TGTGCCAGCAGTTATTGGGGGGCCTCACGCAACGAACAGTACTTC.

The chain links TRBV12-3 or TRBV12-4 to TRBJ1-1, with D possibly matching TRBD1 (5 bases). This CDR3 has 14 amino acids. V lost 9 bases to trimming and J lost 3 bases, with 17 bases between them. The CDR3 region is CASSQSGTDTEAFF. The CDR3 region has the DNA TGTGCCAGTAGCCAATCAGGGACGGACACTGAAGCTTTCTTT.

The CDR3 is CALTRKGFEQYF. The CDR3 coding sequence is TGTGCCTTAACCAGAAAGGGATTTGAGCAGTACTTC. The chain links TRBV30 to TRBJ2-7; no clear D gene. There are 12 residues in the CDR3. V was clipped by 7 bases and J by 7 bases, with 17 bases between them. Germline assignment: CDR1 GTSNPN and CDR2 SVGIG (reference sequence).

This clonotype has a handful of counts. One base away lies a much larger clone, so this may be a sequencing read error. This chain links TRBV6-2 or TRBV6-3 with TRBJ2-7; the D gene could be TRBD1 or TRBD2 (6 bases each). The V end lost 4 bases, the J end lost 6 bases, and 16 bases lay between the germline ends. The germline CDR1 and CDR2 sequences are MNHEY and SVGEGT. CDR3 length: 14 residues. CDR3 sequence reads: CASSLRAGDFEQYF. CDR3 nucleotide sequence: TGTGCCAGCAGTTTGCGGGCAGGGGACTTCGAGCAGTACTTC.

This clonotype was counted a single time. This chain joins TRBV12-3 or TRBV12-4 and TRBJ2-1; TRBD1 aligns across 8 bases. V shed 6 bases and J 7 bases; nucleotides not matched to a gene: 11. The length of the CDR3 is 15 residues. CDR3 in DNA: TGTGCCAGCAGATCCGGGACAGGAGGCTTAAATGAGCAGTTCTTC. Its protein product is CASRSGTGGLNEQFF.

Many counts were recorded for this clonotype. The chain couples TRBV6-2 or TRBV6-3 to TRBJ2-7; D not certain. The germline V gene encodes CDR1 MNHEY and CDR2 SVGEGT. The CDR3 has 13 residues. V lost 0 bases to trimming and J lost 6 bases, with 9 bases between them. DNA for the CDR3: TGTGCCAGCAGTTACTCCCGGCAGGCCGAGCAGTACTTC. Translated, it gives CASSYSRQAEQYF.

In the case of this clonotype: The CDR3 carries no conserved terminal phenylalanine or tryptophan, so it likely arises from a read error. This chain uses TRBV10-3 with TRBJ2-6, with 7 bases fitting TRBD1. V lost 3 bases, J lost 2 bases, and 4 bases stayed unmatched. The length of the CDR3 is 16 residues. Per germline, CDR1 ENHRY and CDR2 SYGVKD. The CDR3: CAISDQGGAGANVLTV. In DNA form, the CDR3 reads TGTGCCATCAGTGATCAAGGGGGCGCTGGGGCCAACGTCCTGACTGTC.

The chain joins TRBV12-3 or TRBV12-4 to TRBJ1-6; a possible D gene is TRBD1 (5 bases). Trimming took off 7 bases at V and 14 bases at J, with 24 bases between the two ends. The CDR3 is made up of 15 amino acids. Here the CDR3 DNA reads TGTGCCAGCACTATCTCGGAGGGGTGCCGATCAACCCTCCACTTT. It is translated as CASTISEGCRSTLHF.

The J gene is TRBJ2-3, the V gene TRBV20-1; 9 bases fit TRBD2. J gave up 2 bases and V 8 bases, and 14 bases lay outside the gene matches. CDR1 DFQATT and CDR2 SNEGSKA come from the germline V gene (reference sequence). The CDR3 loop spans 16 amino acids. For the CDR3, the DNA is TGCAGTACGTCGCCTCGGACTAGCGTTTACACAGATACGCAGTATTTT. This codes for CSTSPRTSVYTDTQYF.

A remark on this clonotype: The junction departs from the called germline gene at one end, perhaps through a read error. The rearrangement links TRBV5-1 to TRBJ2-7; either TRBD1 or TRBD2 may supply D (5 bases each). The length of the CDR3 is 15 residues. Germline-derived CDR1 and CDR2 are SGHRS and YFSETQ. The CDR3: CASSLGPGSGYKQYF. CDR3 coding DNA: TGCGCCAGCAGCTTGGGTCCAGGGAGCGGCTACAAGCAGTACTTC.

To note about this clonotype: Without the conserved terminal phenylalanine or tryptophan, this CDR3 likely stems from a read error. This rearrangement joins TRBV6-2 or TRBV6-3 to TRBJ2-1; 11 nucleotides align to TRBD2. The CDR3 covers 14 residues. Germline CDR1 MNHEY, CDR2 SVGEGT. V lost 8 bases to trimming and J lost 8 bases; unmatched junction nucleotides: 8. The CDR3 DNA sequence: TGTGCCAGCGAACTAGCGGGAGCTAAGGATGAGCAGTTCTGC. Translated: CASELAGAKDEQFC.

Points on this clonotype: One junction end disagrees with the germline gene, perhaps due to a read error. The V and J genes are TRBV4-1 and TRBJ2-3, with D possibly matching TRBD1 (6 bases). Germline CDR1 and CDR2: MGHRA and YSYEKL. The CDR3 spans 17 residues. The CDR3 spells CGSSQTRLTGPSDTQYF. The CDR3 DNA reads as TGCGGCAGCAGCCAAACCAGGTTGACAGGACCCTCGGATACTCAGTATTTT.

On this clonotype: At one of its ends the junction is not consistent with the germline gene, which may arise from a read error. The rearrangement joins TRBV29-1 to TRBJ1-5, with 8 bases that match TRBD1. CDR3 length: 15 residues. Germline V lookup: CDR1 SQVTM, CDR2 ANQGSEA. Here the CDR3 DNA reads TGCAGCGTTGCGACAGGGGATTGGAGCAGTCAGCCCCAGCATTTT. This translates into CSVATGDWSSQPQHF.

This clonotype was seen only once. This CDR3 fails to terminate in the conserved phenylalanine or tryptophan, so it likely reflects a read error. The chain joins TRBV10-1 to TRBJ2-1; a weak D match, TRBD2 (6 bases). V was clipped by 5 bases and J by 7 bases, with 12 bases between them. This CDR3 is 13 amino acids long. CDR1 is WNHNN, CDR2 SYGVQD, per germline (reference sequence). CDR3: CASSIGGTNEQFC. DNA for the CDR3: TGCGCCAGCAGTATTGGCGGGACTAATGAGCAGTTCTGC.

The V and J genes are TRBV30 and TRBJ2-2; D gene uncertain. The V and J ends lost 0 bases and 8 bases respectively, with 10 bases between them. CDR3 length equals 13 residues. Germline-derived CDR1 and CDR2 are GTSNPN and SVGIG (reference sequence). DNA of the CDR3: TGTGCCTGGAGTGTCTCTTTACTTGGGGAGCTGTTTTTT. Its protein is CAWSVSLLGELFF.

The CDR3 sequence is CASNSTQTEVETQYF. In nucleotides, the CDR3 is TGCGCCAGCAACTCAACACAGACCGAAGTTGAGACCCAGTACTTC. This chain connects TRBV4-1 to TRBJ2-5; no clear D gene. The CDR3 is 15 residues long. Germline V lookup: CDR1 MGHRA, CDR2 YSYEKL. Trimming shortened V by 7 bases and J by 5 bases, and 20 bases separated the two germline ends.